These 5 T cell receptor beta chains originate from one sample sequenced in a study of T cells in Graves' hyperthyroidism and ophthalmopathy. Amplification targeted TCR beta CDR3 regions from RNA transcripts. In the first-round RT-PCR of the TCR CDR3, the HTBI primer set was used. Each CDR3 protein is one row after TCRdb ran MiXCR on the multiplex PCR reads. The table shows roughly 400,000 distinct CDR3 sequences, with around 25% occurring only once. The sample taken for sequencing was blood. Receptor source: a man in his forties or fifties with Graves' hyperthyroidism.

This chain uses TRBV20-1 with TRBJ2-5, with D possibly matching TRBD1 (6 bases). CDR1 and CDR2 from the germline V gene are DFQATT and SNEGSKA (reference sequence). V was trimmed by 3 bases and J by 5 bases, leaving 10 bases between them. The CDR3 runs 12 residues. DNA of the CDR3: TGCAGTGCTAGTCAGGGGCGGGAGACCCAGTACTTC. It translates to CSASQGRETQYF.

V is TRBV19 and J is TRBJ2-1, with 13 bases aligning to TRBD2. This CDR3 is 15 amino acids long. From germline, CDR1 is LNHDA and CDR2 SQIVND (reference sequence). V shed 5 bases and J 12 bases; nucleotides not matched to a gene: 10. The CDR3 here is CASSVTSGRALVQFF. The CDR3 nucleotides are TGTGCCAGTAGTGTAACTAGCGGGAGGGCCCTGGTGCAGTTCTTC.

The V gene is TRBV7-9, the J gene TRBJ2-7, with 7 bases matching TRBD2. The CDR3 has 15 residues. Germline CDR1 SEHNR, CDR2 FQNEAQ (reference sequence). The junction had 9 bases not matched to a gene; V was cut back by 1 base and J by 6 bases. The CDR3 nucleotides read TGTGCCAGCAGCTTAGGGGTGCGGGAGCCGGCCGAGCAGTACTTC. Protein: CASSLGVREPAEQYF.

The CDR3 region has the DNA TGTGCCAGCAGCTTAGCCTCTAGCGGGGTCCCGATCACGCAGTATTTT. Translating it yields CASSLASSGVPITQYF. This rearrangement joins TRBV7-2 to TRBJ2-3; 9 positions match TRBD2. The germline V gene has CDR1 SGHTA and CDR2 FQGNSA. Trimming at V came to 0 bases and at J to 9 bases, leaving 10 bases not matched to a gene. The CDR3 has 16 amino acids.

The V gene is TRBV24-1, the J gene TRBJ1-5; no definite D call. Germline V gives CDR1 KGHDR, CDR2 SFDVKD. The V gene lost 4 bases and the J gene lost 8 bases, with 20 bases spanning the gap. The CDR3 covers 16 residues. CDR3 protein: CATSDSGRGGREPQHF. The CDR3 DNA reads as TGTGCCACCAGTGACTCCGGACGGGGAGGAAGGGAGCCCCAGCATTTT.